This T cell receptor beta chain stems from a study of Tregs in tolerant kidney transplant recipients. Study at large: Related graft donors supplied nonmyeloablative bone marrow transplants, and mixed chimerism was transient. Study-wide points: For some patients, primers changed over time, blocking nucleotide-level comparison. Tolerant patients' donor-specific Tregs expanded beyond overall Tregs, suggesting antigen-driven growth. Tregs expanded with activated donor B cells seemed most donor-specific.

After around six days with irradiated graft donor PBMCs, CFSE-labeled recipient PBMCs were FACS-sorted. Germline CDR1 MGHRA, CDR2 YSYEKL. Trimming cost V 2 bases and J 6 bases, with 14 bases left between them. The CDR3 is made up of 14 amino acids. The method was immunoSEQ multiplex PCR; TCRdb's version includes in-frame clones alone and lacks a portion of them. This sample carries about 2,700 clones, with 5.2% going to the ten biggest clones. A note on this clone: Its antigen is undetermined. The read terminates 3 residues before the CDR3 end, so the remaining end is supplied by the germline J gene.

The receptor was derived from a human patient who received a combined kidney and bone marrow transplant. The specimen was CD8+ T cells from blood cultured with allogeneic cells, collected before the transplant. V usage is TRBV4-1 and J usage is TRBJ2-7, with unresolved D. The CDR3 sequence: CASSQLQAKGEQYF. Incomplete CDR3 DNA: TGCGCCAGCAGCCAACTCCAGGCCAAGGGCGAG.